This T cell receptor beta chain was observed in a study of graft-versus-host responses after intestinal transplantation (dated by TCRdb to the early 2020s). Study-level background: Multivisceral, liver-intestinal, or isolated intestinal transplants were received by the recipients. A peak of at least 4% donor T cells among recipient peripheral blood mononuclear cells was the definition used for donor T cell macrochimerism. A cohort of 24 intestinal transplant recipients, including one retransplant, was enrolled, and 3 patients lacking pretransplant specimens were excluded. All recipients received anti-thymocyte globulin induction followed by maintenance tacrolimus and steroids for about three years. Samples from three later patients were sequenced in-house on an Illumina MiSeq with MiXCR processing rather than by the commercial service. Alloreactive clones were identified by sequencing pre-transplant mixed lymphocyte reaction products and comparing these products with unstimulated pre-transplant donor and recipient T cells. Bulk TCR-beta CDR3 sequencing was used to track graft-versus-host and host-versus-graft alloreactive T cell clones in the graft, circulation and bone marrow after intestinal transplantation. The research as a whole found: The relatively low number and heterogeneity of intestinal transplant patients limited the conclusions. GvH clones turned up in recipient bone marrow, with some appearing earlier in ileal mucosa or blood, a pattern consistent with an intestinal mucosal origin. Early after transplant, peak levels of circulating GvH clones were found to be associated with declines in HvG clones. In patients with donor T cell macrochimerism, the allografts had high GvH to HvG T cell clonal ratios.

Library preparation was by the immunoSEQ multiplex PCR assay. In most patients, genomic DNA was isolated using the Qiagen DNeasy Blood and Tissue Kit and sent frozen to Adaptive Biotechnologies for TCR sequencing. Adaptive Biotechnologies carried out high-throughput TCR-beta CDR3 sequencing of genomic DNA for most patients. Regarding the original processing steps: TCR sequencing data were retrieved from Adaptive's ImmunoSEQ software for 15 to 20 patients, whereas a few other patients were processed with MiXCR and VDJtools. To correct CD4 versus CD8 sorting errors, any sequence found in both subsets at a frequency ratio below 5:1 was removed. CDR3 nucleotide sequences shared between donor and recipient were removed because their origin could not be assigned. To be classed as alloreactive, a clone needed at least 2-fold expansion over unstimulated cells and a minimum CFSE-low frequency of 0.002% (template counts) or 0.001% (read counts). Mappable clones were those detected in sequenced pre-transplant spleen, lymph node, or MLR CFSE-low populations of the donor or recipient. The cumulative frequency of alloreactive clones was calculated as a percentage of all sequences, weighted by copy number. The table was pulled from immuneACCESS by TCRdb, which kept in-frame rearrangements only. Such tables lose some clones; where checked, under half of the loss comes from unresolved V genes, and the rest has no known cause. V and J calls and clone size are copied from that table; D and trimming were computed from the DNA. The sample profile shows 13,000 to 15,000 clones; around two fifths of them were found once. About 15% of the sample is taken by the ten largest.

This sample's time point label indicates: cells obtained before transplantation from donor or recipient. In the mixed lymphocyte reactions, roughly 200,000 CFSE-labeled pre-transplant responders were plated with roughly 200,000 irradiated violet-dye-labeled stimulators and cultured for more than five days. After the mixed lymphocyte reaction, proliferating CD3+CD4+CFSE-low and CD3+CD8+CFSE-low responder cells were FACS-sorted on a BD Influx sorter. Here V drops 6 bases and J drops 6 bases, and the junction holds 8 bases not matched to any gene. CDR3 length: 14 amino acids, cysteine to phenylalanine. Only the CDR3 DNA stays, 42 bases, in frame from base 1. CDR1 MNHNY and CDR2 SVGAGI were looked up in the germline V gene (reference sequence). A remark on this clone: Per-base qualities were not stored, and no clone one base away is much larger.

This receptor was obtained from a human patient who received an intestinal transplant. The sequenced sample was alloreactive CD8+ T cells from a mixed lymphocyte reaction culture, obtained before intestinal transplant. This sample's cell subset or site label indicates: CFSE-low proliferating T cells sorted from roughly 6-day pre-transplant mixed lymphocyte reaction (GvH or HvG direction). The rearrangement joined TRBV6-6 to TRBJ1-5; 7 central bases correspond to TRBD1. The CDR3 loop reads CASRRGRGGQPQHF. The nucleotides are TGTGCCAGCAGAAGGGGGCGCGGTGGTCAGCCCCAGCATTTT.